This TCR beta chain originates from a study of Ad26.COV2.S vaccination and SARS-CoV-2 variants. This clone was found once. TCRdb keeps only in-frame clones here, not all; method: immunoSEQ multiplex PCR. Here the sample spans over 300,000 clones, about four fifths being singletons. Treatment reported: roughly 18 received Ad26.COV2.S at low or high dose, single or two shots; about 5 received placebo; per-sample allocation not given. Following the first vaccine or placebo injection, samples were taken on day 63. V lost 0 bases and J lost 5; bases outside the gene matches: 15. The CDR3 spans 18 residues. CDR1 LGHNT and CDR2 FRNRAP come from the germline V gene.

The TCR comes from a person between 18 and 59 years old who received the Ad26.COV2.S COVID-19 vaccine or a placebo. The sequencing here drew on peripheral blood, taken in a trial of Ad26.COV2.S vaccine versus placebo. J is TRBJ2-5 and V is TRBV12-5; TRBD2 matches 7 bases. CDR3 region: CASGLVTLADKSKETQYF. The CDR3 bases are TGTGCTAGTGGTTTGGTAACTCTAGCGGACAAATCGAAGGAGACCCAGTACTTC.